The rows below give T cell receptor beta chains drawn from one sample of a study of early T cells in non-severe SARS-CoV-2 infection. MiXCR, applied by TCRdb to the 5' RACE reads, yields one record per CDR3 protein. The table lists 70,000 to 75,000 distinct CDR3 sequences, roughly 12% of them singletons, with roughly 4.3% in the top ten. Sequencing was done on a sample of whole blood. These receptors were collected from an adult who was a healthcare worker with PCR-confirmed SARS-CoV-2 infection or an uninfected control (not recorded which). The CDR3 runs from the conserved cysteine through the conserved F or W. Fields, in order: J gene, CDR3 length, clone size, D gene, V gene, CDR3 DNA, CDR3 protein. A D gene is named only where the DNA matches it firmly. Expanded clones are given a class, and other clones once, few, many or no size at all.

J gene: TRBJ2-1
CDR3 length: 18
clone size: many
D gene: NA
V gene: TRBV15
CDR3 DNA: TGTGCCACCAGCAGAGACAGCAGGATGGGACTCCTATACAATGAGCAGTTCTTC
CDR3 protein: CATSRDSRMGLLYNEQFF

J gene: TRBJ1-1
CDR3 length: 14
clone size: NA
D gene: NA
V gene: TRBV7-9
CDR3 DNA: TGTGCCAGCAGCTTATCCAGGGAGAACACTGAAGCTTTCTTT
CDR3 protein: CASSLSRENTEAFF

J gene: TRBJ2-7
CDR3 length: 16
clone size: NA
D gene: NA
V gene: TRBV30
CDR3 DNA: TGTGCCTGGAGACCCTCCCTGAGACAGAAGACCTACGAGCAGTACTTC
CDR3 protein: CAWRPSLRQKTYEQYF

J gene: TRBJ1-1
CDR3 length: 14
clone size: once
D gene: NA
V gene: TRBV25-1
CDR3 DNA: TGTGCCAGCGTACCCATGGGCATGAACACTGAAGCTTTCTTT
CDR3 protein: CASVPMGMNTEAFF

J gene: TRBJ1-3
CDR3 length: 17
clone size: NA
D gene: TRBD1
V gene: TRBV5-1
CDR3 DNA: TGCGCCAGCAGCTTTACCGGGACAGGGGAAAATGGAAACACCATATATTTT
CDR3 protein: CASSFTGTGENGNTIYF

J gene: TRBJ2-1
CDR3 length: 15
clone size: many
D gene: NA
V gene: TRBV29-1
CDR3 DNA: TGCAGCGTTGAAGTTGGGGTCGGGGTACACAATGAGCAGTTCTTC
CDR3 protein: CSVEVGVGVHNEQFF

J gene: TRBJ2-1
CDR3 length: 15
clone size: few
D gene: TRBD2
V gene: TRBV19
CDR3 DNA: TGTGCCAGTAGTATGGGCGGGAGTTCCTACAATGAGCAGTTCTTC
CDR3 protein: CASSMGGSSYNEQFF

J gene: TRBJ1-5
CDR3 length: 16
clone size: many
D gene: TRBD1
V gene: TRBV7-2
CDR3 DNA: TGTGCCAGCAGCTTAATGGGACAGGGGTTTAATCAGCCCCAGCATTTT
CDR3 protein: CASSLMGQGFNQPQHF

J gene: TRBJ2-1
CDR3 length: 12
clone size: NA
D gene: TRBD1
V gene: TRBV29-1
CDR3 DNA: TGCAGCGCCGACAGGGGGGGCGATGAGCAGTTCTTC
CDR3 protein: CSADRGGDEQFF

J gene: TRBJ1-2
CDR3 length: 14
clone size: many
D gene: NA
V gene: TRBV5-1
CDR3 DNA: TGCGCCAGCAGCCCGGACAGCTTCAACTATGGCCACACCTTC
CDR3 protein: CASSPDSFNYGHTF

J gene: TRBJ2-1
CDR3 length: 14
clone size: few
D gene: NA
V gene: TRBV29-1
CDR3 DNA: TGCAGCGTCGATTCCCGGCTGACAGACAATGAGCAGTTCTTC
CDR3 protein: CSVDSRLTDNEQFF